The present entry profiles one T cell receptor (beta chain) with its context. Its antigen is not identified. This record comes from a study of shared clonotypes between healthy human individuals. Looking at the study overall: Researchers assigned three CD4 naive, three CD4 memory, two CD8 naive and one CD8 memory plate to each donor. General study results and limits: The study found roughly 5% of naive CD4 clonotypes shared across four donors.

Repertoires were generated with immunoSEQ multiplex PCR, while TCRdb's copy carries only in-frame clones and drops some. The table lists about 2.3 million clones, around 90% of them singletons. Memory CD4+ cells were the fraction left after CD45RA+ naive selection. The receptor comes from a man aged 18-30 years in good health. Some clones in this sample may be carry-over from other donors' samples. The sample taken for sequencing was naive CD4+ T cells from PBMCs. Described subset: CD45RA+ positively selected.

CDR3 region: CASSYSWTAKETQYF. CDR3 nucleotides: TGTGCCAGCAGTTATTCTTGGACAGCGAAAGAGACCCAGTACTTC. This chain joins TRBV6-5 and TRBJ2-5, with a weak D call TRBD1 (6 bases). V lost 3 bases to trimming and J lost 3 bases, with 14 bases between them. CDR3 length equals 15 residues. CDR1 MNHEY and CDR2 SVGAGI come from the germline V gene.